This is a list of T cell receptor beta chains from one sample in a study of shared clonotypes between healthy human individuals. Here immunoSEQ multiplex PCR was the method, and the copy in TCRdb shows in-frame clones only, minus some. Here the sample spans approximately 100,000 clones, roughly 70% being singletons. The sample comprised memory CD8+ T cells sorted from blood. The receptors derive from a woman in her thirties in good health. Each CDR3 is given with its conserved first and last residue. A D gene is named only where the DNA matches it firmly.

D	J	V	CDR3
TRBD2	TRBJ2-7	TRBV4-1	CASSQDQRGEQYF
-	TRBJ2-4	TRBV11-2	CASSLFSGGSAKNIQYF
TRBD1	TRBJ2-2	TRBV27	CASSPSTGGSGELFF
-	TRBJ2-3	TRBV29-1	CSYFSGRGIADTQYF
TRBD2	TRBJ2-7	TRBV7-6	CASSKTSGRAREQYF
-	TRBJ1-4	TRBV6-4	CASSDSPQSGKLFF
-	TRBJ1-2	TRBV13	CASSLVGQPVNYGYTF
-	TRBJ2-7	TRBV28	CASSYSYEQYF
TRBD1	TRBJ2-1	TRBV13	CASSFPDRGNEQFF
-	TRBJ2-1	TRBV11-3	CASSRSGDSYNEQFF
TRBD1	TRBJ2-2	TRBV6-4	CASSDSAGGNTGELFF
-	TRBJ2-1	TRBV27	CASSSGGGPYNEQFF
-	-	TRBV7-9	CASSPTSYEQYF
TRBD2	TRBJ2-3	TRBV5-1	CASSLGLAESDTQYF
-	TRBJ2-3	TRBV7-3	CASSLSSGDTDTQYF
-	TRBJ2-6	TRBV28	CASSPGDSGANVLTF
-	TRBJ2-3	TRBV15	CATSREGGSGTDTQYF
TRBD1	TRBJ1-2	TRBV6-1	CASSDRDEYGYTF
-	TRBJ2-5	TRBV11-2	CASSLALTETQYF
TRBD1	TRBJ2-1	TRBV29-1	CSAILGTGDSAEQFF
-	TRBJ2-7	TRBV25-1	CASSENREGIFDEQYF
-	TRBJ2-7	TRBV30	CAWSVRLYYEQYF
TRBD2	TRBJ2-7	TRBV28	CASKNRGGYEQYF
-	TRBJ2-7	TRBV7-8	CASSLEFGSDEQYF
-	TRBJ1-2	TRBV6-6	CASSPTDIDYGYTF
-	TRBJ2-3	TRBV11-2	CASSSLGLARIDTQYF
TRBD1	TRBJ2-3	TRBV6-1	CASSAWDSHASTDTQYF
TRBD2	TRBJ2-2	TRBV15	CATSRAGTSAGKNTGELFF
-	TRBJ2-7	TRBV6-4	CASSEDLGSYEQYF
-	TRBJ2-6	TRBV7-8	CASSLEQGAGANVLTF
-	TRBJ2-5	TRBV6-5	CASSTGTSPTETQYF
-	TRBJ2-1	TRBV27	CASSLTGGYDNEQFF
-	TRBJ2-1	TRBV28	CASSLSVLLAAETTEQFF
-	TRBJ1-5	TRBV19	CASTTGTQPQHF
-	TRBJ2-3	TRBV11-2	CASSSTTSTDTQYF
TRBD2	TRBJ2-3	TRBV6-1	CASSEGGQREGFTDTQYF
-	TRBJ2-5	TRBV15	CATSSGRETQYF